The next 23 T cell receptor beta chains were all read from a single sample in a study of CD8 T cells in Susac syndrome. Random hexamers were used to reverse transcribe an amount of roughly 0.45 to 1 ug RNA. TCRdb reprocessed the immunoSEQ multiplex PCR reads via MiXCR and lists one record per CDR3 protein. The sample lists some 150,000 distinct CDR3 sequences, around 95% occurring once. The sequenced sample consisted of CD8+ T cells from PBMCs. The source is a human donor with multiple sclerosis.

The J gene is TRBJ1-6, the V gene TRBV28; maybe TRBD1 (6 bases). CDR1 and CDR2 (germline): MDHEN, SYDVKM. The length of the CDR3 is 16 residues. Trimming removed 3 bases from V and 9 bases from J, with 18 bases in between. In nucleotides, the CDR3 is TGTGCCAGCAGTTTCGGGGGCCGGGGCGGTAGTTCACCCCTCCACTTT. Translating it yields CASSFGGRGGSSPLHF.

Here the CDR3 reads CASSLVQGDSYGYTF. In DNA form, the CDR3 reads TGCGCCAGCAGCTTGGTCCAGGGGGATAGCTATGGCTACACCTTC. This sequence joins TRBV5-1 and TRBJ1-2; TRBD1 matches at 7 bases. V was pared by 0 bases and J by 4 bases, with 6 bases of the junction left unmatched. In germline, CDR1 is SGHRS, CDR2 YFSETQ. The length of the CDR3 is 15 residues.

This chain joins TRBV24-1 and TRBJ1-2; a weak D match, TRBD1 (6 bases). This CDR3 is built from 16 residues. Trimming pared 4 bases from V and 1 base from J, leaving 15 bases between. CDR1 and CDR2 (germline): KGHDR, SFDVKD. CDR3 sequence: CATSDPRDILNYGYTF. The CDR3 nucleotides read TGTGCCACCAGTGACCCGAGGGACATCCTTAACTATGGCTACACCTTC.

This clonotype has a handful of counts. The chain couples TRBV29-1 to TRBJ1-1; D is unresolved. The germline V and J ends were trimmed by 7 bases and 3 bases, with 15 bases remaining between them. The CDR3 runs 13 residues. Germline V gene sequence: CDR1 SQVTM, CDR2 ANQGSEA. CDR3: CSAYGRSDTEAFF. DNA of the CDR3: TGCAGCGCCTACGGACGTAGTGACACTGAAGCTTTCTTT.

The J gene is TRBJ2-1, the V gene TRBV7-8; 7 bases line up with TRBD1. This CDR3 comprises 16 residues. Germline trimming cut 8 bases from V and 4 bases from J; bases unmatched to any gene: 14. Germline CDR1 is SGHVS and CDR2 is FQNEAQ. Here the CDR3 reads CASASGGKGIYNEQFF. CDR3 sequence (DNA): TGTGCCAGCGCCTCAGGGGGAAAGGGCATTTACAATGAGCAGTTCTTC.

V usage is TRBV30 and J usage is TRBJ2-7, with TRBD2 identical over 7 bases. The CDR3 consists of 13 residues. The V gene end was trimmed by 4 bases and the J gene end by 4 bases; junction bases not matched to a gene: 7. CDR1 and CDR2 from the germline V gene are GTSNPN and SVGIG (reference sequence). The CDR3 DNA reads TGTGCCTGGACGGGGGAGGGGACGTACGAGCAGTACTTC. Its protein product is CAWTGEGTYEQYF.

This clonotype was counted once. This chain connects TRBV2 to TRBJ1-5; no clear D. Trimming left V 7 bases short and J 3 bases short, with 10 bases between. The CDR3 covers 13 residues. Germline CDR1 is SNHLY and CDR2 is FYNNEI. As DNA, the CDR3 is TGTGCCAGCACACCCAATCCCAATCAGCCCCAGCATTTT. Translated: CASTPNPNQPQHF.

V usage is TRBV2 and J usage is TRBJ2-5, with D possibly being TRBD1 (6 bases). The length of the CDR3 is 12 residues. Germline V CDR1 and CDR2: SNHLY, FYNNEI. Trimming cost V 11 bases and J 5 bases, with 15 bases left between them. CDR3: CAGHRTGETQYF. In nucleotides, the CDR3 is TGTGCCGGCCACCGAACAGGGGAGACCCAGTACTTC.

This chain uses TRBV30 with TRBJ2-2, with TRBD2 matching 9 bases. The CDR3 loop spans 12 amino acids. CDR1 and CDR2 (germline): GTSNPN, SVGIG (reference sequence). J lost 4 bases, V lost 8 bases, and 2 bases had no gene match. The CDR3 sequence is CAAGGGTGELFF. In nucleotides, the CDR3 is TGTGCCGCGGGGGGGGGCACCGGGGAGCTGTTTTTT.

The genes are TRBV7-8 and TRBJ1-6; D not certain. Germline CDR1 is SGHVS and CDR2 is FQNEAQ. This CDR3 comprises 16 residues. The V and J ends lost 0 bases and 7 bases respectively, with 13 bases between them. In DNA, the CDR3 is TGTGCCAGCAGCTTAGCAGGCAGGAGATTGAATTCACCCCTCCACTTT. It specifies CASSLAGRRLNSPLHF.

This chain connects TRBV14 to TRBJ2-2; D is possibly TRBD2 (5 bases). Trimming took off 1 base at V and 5 bases at J, with 11 bases between the two ends. CDR3 length: 15 amino acids. The germline gives CDR1 SGHDN, CDR2 FVKESK. Here the CDR3 DNA reads TGTGCCAGCAGCCAAGCATTCGAGGGAACCGGGGAGCTGTTTTTT. As protein: CASSQAFEGTGELFF.

The chain has TRBV27 and TRBJ1-6; 7 bases agree with TRBD1. The CDR3 is 12 amino acids. CDR1 MNHEY and CDR2 SMNVEV come from the germline V gene (reference sequence). J lost 12 bases, V lost 6 bases, and 5 bases had no gene match. CDR3 loop: CASRGQNLPLHF. DNA of the CDR3: TGTGCCAGCAGGGGACAGAACCTACCCCTCCACTTT.

The chain joins TRBV3-1 to TRBJ1-5; D perhaps matches TRBD1 (6 bases). V was trimmed by 1 base and J by 6 bases, leaving 22 bases between them. This CDR3 contains 18 residues. Germline CDR1 LGHDT, CDR2 YNNKEL (reference sequence). DNA of the CDR3: TGTGCCAGCAGCCAAGGCTTCTACAGGGCCGGGTCCAGTCAGCCCCAGCATTTT. This sequence encodes CASSQGFYRAGSSQPQHF. Based on the CDR3 plus reference TRBV3-1 and TRBJ1-5, the full variable domain is DTAVSQTPKYLVTQMGNDKSIKCEQNLGHDTMYWYKQDSKKFLKIMFSYNNKELIINETVPNRFSPKSPDKAHLNLHINSLELGDSAVYFCASSQGFYRAGSSQPQHFGDGTRLSIL.

This chain links TRBV4-1 with TRBJ2-3; D call uncertain. The germline V and J ends were trimmed by 0 bases and 5 bases, with 12 bases remaining between them. Germline values: CDR1 MGHRA, CDR2 YSYEKL. The CDR3 sequence is 15 residues long. For the CDR3, the DNA is TGCGCCAGCAGCCAAGAGCCCCGCGAGAGAGATACGCAGTATTTT. Translation: CASSQEPRERDTQYF.

V gene TRBV19 combines with J gene TRBJ1-5; D gene uncertain. Trimming pared 5 bases from V and 0 bases from J, leaving 20 bases between. The length of the CDR3 is 18 residues. Looked up from germline, CDR1 is LNHDA and CDR2 is SQIVND (reference sequence). This chain's CDR3 is CASSPLGSRSISNQPQHF. The CDR3 nucleotides are TGTGCCAGTAGTCCTCTCGGGAGCCGCTCCATTAGCAATCAGCCCCAGCATTTT.

V usage is TRBV20-1 and J usage is TRBJ2-7; the D is unclear. Trimming left V 3 bases short and J 3 bases short, with 18 bases between. There are 15 residues in the CDR3. Germline CDR1 reads DFQATT; CDR2 reads SNEGSKA (reference sequence). The DNA for the CDR3 is TGCAGTGCTAGTAATCGGTCGTCTGTTGGCTACGAGCAGTACTTC. Translation gives CSASNRSSVGYEQYF.

The gene calls are TRBV11-2 and TRBJ2-7, with a weak D call TRBD1 (5 bases). Trimming shortened V by 0 bases and J by 1 base, and 7 bases separated the two germline ends. The germline V gene encodes CDR1 SGHAT and CDR2 FQNNGV. The CDR3 has 14 residues. The CDR3 here is CASSLETESYEQYF. In DNA, the CDR3 is TGTGCCAGCAGCTTAGAGACAGAGTCCTACGAGCAGTACTTC.

J is TRBJ1-2 and V is TRBV5-6; 7 nucleotides align to TRBD1. This CDR3 region has 15 residues. Germline V gene lookup returns CDR1 SGHDT and CDR2 YYEEEE. After removal of 0 bases from V and 4 bases from J, the junction contained 6 bases not matched to a gene. For the CDR3, the DNA is TGTGCCAGCAGCTTGGGACAGGGTTTTGCCTATGGCTACACCTTC. Translation: CASSLGQGFAYGYTF. The entire variable domain, with the rest obtained from reference TRBV5-6 and TRBJ1-2, is as follows: DAGVTQSPTHLIKTRGQQVTLRCSPKSGHDTVSWYQQALGQGPQFIFQYYEEEERQRGNFPDRFSGHQFPNYSSELNVNALLLGDSALYLCASSLGQGFAYGYTFGSGTRLTVV.

This sequence joins TRBV7-9 and TRBJ2-2; D is perhaps TRBD1 (5 bases). Germline loops: CDR1 SEHNR, CDR2 FQNEAQ (reference sequence). CDR3 length equals 15 residues. Trimming shortened V by 7 bases and J by 4 bases, and 16 bases separated the two germline ends. The CDR3 sequence is CASTSRQLSTGELFF. As DNA, the CDR3 is TGTGCCAGCACATCAAGACAGCTCAGCACCGGGGAGCTGTTTTTT.

CDR3: CASSLEQADTQYF. CDR3 DNA: TGTGCCAGCAGCTTAGAGCAGGCGGATACGCAGTATTTT. The chain is built from TRBV13 and TRBJ2-3, with D unclear. V was trimmed by 1 base and J by 6 bases, leaving 8 bases between them. The germline V gene has CDR1 PRHDT and CDR2 FYEKMQ (reference sequence). The CDR3 covers 13 residues. The variable domain in full, with the rest retrieved from reference TRBV13 and TRBJ2-3, is AAGVIQSPRHLIKEKRETATLKCYPIPRHDTVYWYQQGPGQDPQFLISFYEKMQSDKGSIPDRFSAQQFSDYHSELNMSSLELGDSALYFCASSLEQADTQYFGPGTRLTVL.

CDR3 coding DNA: TGTGCCAGCAGGACGAATCAGCCCCAGCATTTT. This encodes CASRTNQPQHF. The chain combines TRBV28 with TRBJ1-5; D is unclear. The CDR3 runs to 11 residues. Germline V CDR1 and CDR2: MDHEN, SYDVKM. V gave up 6 bases and J gave up 4 bases, with 4 bases separating them.

The chain uses TRBV7-8 and TRBJ2-7, with TRBD2 matching 7 bases. This CDR3 region has 15 residues. The junction had 3 bases not matched to a gene; V was cut back by 1 base and J by 0 bases. In germline, CDR1 is SGHVS, CDR2 FQNEAQ. As DNA, the CDR3 is TGTGCCAGCAGCTTAGGAGGCGGGAGCTCCTACGAGCAGTACTTC. This encodes CASSLGGGSSYEQYF. Filled out from reference TRBV7-8 and TRBJ2-7, the complete variable domain reads GAGVSQSPRYKVAKRGQDVALRCDPISGHVSLFWYQQALGQGPEFLTYFQNEAQLDKSGLPSDRFFAERPEGSVSTLKIQRTQQEDSAVYLCASSLGGGSSYEQYFGPGTRLTVT.

V gene TRBV15 combines with J gene TRBJ1-2; D gene unclear. From germline, CDR1 is LNHNV and CDR2 YYDKDF (reference sequence). CDR3 length: 14 amino acids. Trimming left V 2 bases short and J 2 bases short, with 9 bases between. CDR3 amino acids: CATSRPALNYGYTF. CDR3 sequence (DNA): TGTGCCACCAGCAGACCAGCCTTGAACTATGGCTACACCTTC. The full variable domain, with the rest looked up from reference TRBV15 and TRBJ1-2, is DAMVIQNPRYQVTQFGKPVTLSCSQTLNHNVMYWYQQKSSQAPKLLFHYYDKDFNNEADTPDNFQSRRPNTSFCFLDIRSPGLGDTAMYLCATSRPALNYGYTFGSGTRLTVV.